The 15 T cell receptor beta chains given below trace back to one sample, sequenced in a study of blood T cell repertoires in COVID-19. Measured with immunoSEQ multiplex PCR; TCRdb has only the in-frame clones, and not every one. The sample contains over 300,000 clones, more than 75% of which appear only once. Sequencing was carried out using PBMCs or T cells enriched from blood (not recorded which). These receptors came from a young woman who had recovered from COVID-19.

This chain uses TRBV11-2 with TRBJ2-3, with 8 nucleotides matching TRBD2. CDR3 length: 15 residues. The V and J ends lost 0 bases and 5 bases, in that order; junction bases with no gene match: 4. Looked up from germline, CDR1 is SGHAT and CDR2 is FQNNGV. The chain's CDR3 is CASSLEMLAGDTQYF. The CDR3, as DNA: TGTGCCAGCAGCTTAGAAATGCTAGCGGGAGATACGCAGTATTTT.

Ten or more counts support this clone. The CDR3 loop is CSASALGRTGGEGYGYTF. CDR3 DNA sequence: TGCAGTGCTAGTGCACTAGGGAGAACAGGGGGCGAGGGCTATGGCTACACCTTC. This chain uses TRBV20-1 with TRBJ1-2; TRBD1 matches 9 bases. The V segment lost 3 bases and the J segment 4 bases; nucleotides outside the gene matches: 18. The germline V gene has CDR1 DFQATT and CDR2 SNEGSKA (reference sequence). CDR3 length equals 18 residues.

V usage is TRBV4-1 and J usage is TRBJ2-5; 11 positions match TRBD2. The junction had 11 bases not matched to a gene; V was cut back by 0 bases and J by 5 bases. Germline V gives CDR1 MGHRA, CDR2 YSYEKL. This CDR3 comprises 18 residues. The CDR3: CASSQDQGSGRAGETQYF. The DNA of the CDR3 is TGCGCCAGCAGCCAAGATCAGGGTAGCGGGAGGGCCGGGGAGACCCAGTACTTC.

The V and J genes are TRBV10-3 and TRBJ1-2; the match to TRBD1 covers 10 bases. Trimming took 2 bases from V and 2 from J; bases not matched to a gene: 2. CDR1 and CDR2 from the germline V gene are ENHRY and SYGVKD. CDR3 size: 15 residues. CDR3 DNA: TGTGCCATCAGTGAGGACAGGGGGCCAAACTATGGCTACACCTTC. It is translated as CAISEDRGPNYGYTF.

The J gene is TRBJ2-3, the V gene TRBV5-1; no firm D call. The CDR3 sequence is 13 residues long. CDR1 and CDR2 (germline): SGHRS, YFSETQ. Trimming shortened V by 9 bases and J by 2 bases, and 13 bases separated the two germline ends. CDR3 sequence (DNA): TGCGCCACCTCCCGTCAGGCCACAGATACGCAGTATTTT. Residues: CATSRQATDTQYF. The variable domain in full, with the rest retrieved from reference TRBV5-1 and TRBJ2-3, is KAGVTQTPRYLIKTRGQQVTLSCSPISGHRSVSWYQQTPGQGLQFLFEYFSETQRNKGNFPGRFSGRQFSNSRSEMNVSTLELGDSALYLCATSRQATDTQYFGPGTRLTVL.

V and J are TRBV28 and TRBJ1-1; TRBD1 might be the D (5 bases). V was shortened by 11 bases and J by 3 bases, with 10 bases between the two germline ends. Germline V gene lookup returns CDR1 MDHEN and CDR2 SYDVKM. The CDR3 length is 11 residues. The CDR3 DNA is TGTGCCGCTCAAGGGGACACTGAAGCTTTCTTT. The encoded protein is CAAQGDTEAFF. The whole variable domain, remainder taken from reference TRBV28 and TRBJ1-1, is DVKVTQSSRYLVKRTGEKVFLECVQDMDHENMFWYRQDPGLGLRLIYFSYDVKMKEKGDIPEGYSVSREKKERFSLILESASTNQTSMYLCAAQGDTEAFFGQGTRLTVV.

The CDR3 sequence: CASSGAPPNQPQHF. The CDR3 nucleotides read TGTGCCAGCAGCGGAGCTCCTCCCAATCAGCCCCAGCATTTT. This chain uses TRBV7-9 with TRBJ1-5; D gene unclear. CDR1 is SEHNR, CDR2 FQNEAQ, per germline (reference sequence). The length of the CDR3 is 14 residues. Trimming took 5 bases from V and 3 from J, leaving 11 bases between them.

The chain couples TRBV6-5 to TRBJ1-5; D ambiguous. CDR1 is MNHEY, CDR2 SVGAGI, per germline. The CDR3 extends over 14 amino acids. V was trimmed by 6 bases and J by 5 bases, leaving 14 bases between them. Here the CDR3 reads CASSRLGGDQPQHF. In DNA, the CDR3 is TGTGCCAGCAGCCGACTCGGCGGTGATCAGCCCCAGCATTTT.

The V and J genes are TRBV30 and TRBJ1-6, with D possibly being TRBD1 (5 bases). Germline V lookup: CDR1 GTSNPN, CDR2 SVGIG (reference sequence). The CDR3 totals 17 residues. The V and J ends lost 0 bases and 0 bases respectively, with 12 bases between them. Written as DNA, the CDR3 is TGTGCCTGGAGTGTAAAAGGGACTAGCTCCTATAATTCACCCCTCCACTTT. Its translation is CAWSVKGTSSYNSPLHF.

This clone was detected only a few times. J is TRBJ1-1 and V is TRBV19; 7 nucleotides match TRBD1. Germline CDR1 LNHDA, CDR2 SQIVND (reference sequence). This CDR3 is built from 15 residues. The J segment lost 3 bases and the V segment lost 6 bases, leaving 10 bases of the junction unmatched. The CDR3 DNA is TGTGCCAGTAGGGGACAGCCCATAGGATACACTGAAGCTTTCTTT. Its protein product is CASRGQPIGYTEAFF.

The J gene is TRBJ1-2, the V gene TRBV30; the match to TRBD1 covers 7 bases. The CDR3 extends over 13 amino acids. Germline CDR1 reads GTSNPN; CDR2 reads SVGIG (reference sequence). V shed 3 bases, J shed 8 bases, and the junction held 9 bases outside the gene matches. This CDR3 reads CAWRGQLLGGYTF. The CDR3, as DNA: TGTGCCTGGAGGGGACAGCTTTTAGGCGGCTACACCTTC.

The V call is TRBV7-2, the J call TRBJ1-2; D might be TRBD1 (6 bases). Per the germline V gene, CDR1 is SGHTA and CDR2 is FQGNSA. Trimming took off 5 bases at V and 2 bases at J, with 9 bases between the two ends. This CDR3 comprises 13 residues. CDR3 residues: CASSPGENYGYTF. CDR3 nucleotides: TGTGCCAGCAGCCCAGGGGAGAACTATGGCTACACCTTC. Full variable domain (outside the CDR3, taken from reference TRBV7-2 and TRBJ1-2): GAGVSQSPSNKVTEKGKDVELRCDPISGHTALYWYRQSLGQGLEFLIYFQGNSAPDKSGLPSDRFSAERTGGSVSTLTIQRTQQEDSAVYLCASSPGENYGYTFGSGTRLTVV.

This chain uses TRBV7-9 with TRBJ1-2, with TRBD1 identical over 7 bases. The CDR3 extends over 14 amino acids. Trimming removed 6 bases from V and 5 bases from J; junction bases left unmatched: 9. Germline loops: CDR1 SEHNR, CDR2 FQNEAQ (reference sequence). CDR3 nucleotides: TGTGCCAGCAGGGATAATACAGGGGAATATGGCTACACCTTC. This translates into CASRDNTGEYGYTF.

The rearrangement joins TRBV29-1 to TRBJ1-1, with 8 bases lining up with TRBD1. There are 16 residues in the CDR3. Germline-derived CDR1 and CDR2 are SQVTM and ANQGSEA. V was pared by 6 bases and J by 4 bases, with 16 bases of the junction left unmatched. CDR3 DNA sequence: TGCAGCGTCGAAAGAGGGACAGGCAGGGGCTTCACTGAAGCTTTCTTT. This gives the protein CSVERGTGRGFTEAFF. Based on the CDR3 plus reference TRBV29-1 and TRBJ1-1, the full variable domain is SAVISQKPSRDICQRGTSLTIQCQVDSQVTMMFWYRQQPGQSLTLIATANQGSEATYESGFVIDKFPISRPNLTFSTLTVSNMSPEDSSIYLCSVERGTGRGFTEAFFGQGTRLTVV.

The V and J genes are TRBV13 and TRBJ1-1; 7 nucleotides align to TRBD1. There are 14 residues in the CDR3. In germline, CDR1 is PRHDT, CDR2 FYEKMQ (reference sequence). Losses at the gene ends were 4 bases for V and 7 bases for J; bases not matched to a gene: 9. CDR3 coding DNA: TGTGCCAGCAGCTCTGACAGGGTAGGTGGTGAAGCTTTCTTT. Translated: CASSSDRVGGEAFF.